This T cell receptor (beta chain) was sequenced in a study of T cell responses to AZD1222 COVID-19 vaccine. General study findings and limits: Variant regions that are unmutated are reportedly the target of nearly half of spike-specific TCRs.

TCRdb's copy holds only in-frame clones and misses some; the assay was immunoSEQ multiplex PCR. Of around 140,000 clones detected, more than 90% appear once; the ten largest clones hold roughly 2%. To note about this clone: What it binds is unknown.

J lost 4 bases, V lost 0 bases, and 3 bases had no gene match. In germline, CDR1 is MNHEY, CDR2 SVGAGI. The CDR3 consists of 15 residues. The starting material was peripheral blood, obtained 28 days after the second AZD1222 dose. V and J are TRBV6-5 and TRBJ1-2, with 9 nucleotides matching TRBD1. This clonotype was obtained from an adult who received the AZD1222 COVID-19 vaccine. The CDR3 DNA reads as TGTGCCAGCAGTTACTCGGGGACAGGGTTCTATGGCTACACCTTC. Amino acid sequence: CASSYSGTGFYGYTF.